The 10 T cell receptor beta chains listed next were all sequenced from one sample in a study of blood T cell repertoires in COVID-19. TCRdb's table, derived via immunoSEQ multiplex PCR, lists solely in-frame clones and lacks some. The repertoire holds about 200,000 clones, roughly 86% seen once, with about 4% in the top ten. The sequenced sample consisted of PBMCs or T cells enriched from blood (not recorded which). All receptors come from a woman aged 25 to 39 with acute COVID-19.

A single count supports this clone. V gene TRBV7-2 combines with J gene TRBJ1-1; TRBD1 matches at 8 bases. CDR3 length equals 17 residues. Germline CDR1 SGHTA, CDR2 FQGNSA. The V segment lost 1 base and the J segment 1 base; nucleotides outside the gene matches: 8. The CDR3 region has the DNA TGTGCCAGCAGCTTAGACCTTGGACAGGGCCCGAACACTGAAGCTTTCTTT. Translation: CASSLDLGQGPNTEAFF.

The chain employs TRBV3-1 (or the pseudogene TRBV3-2) and TRBJ1-2, with D possibly TRBD1 on 5 matching bases. The CDR3 runs 11 residues. Between the trimmed V and J ends, which lost 6 bases and 13 bases, there was a span of 15 bases. Germline V gives CDR1 LGHDT, CDR2 YNNKEL (reference sequence). Here the CDR3 reads CASSHDSALTF. The CDR3 DNA sequence: TGTGCCAGCAGTCACGACAGCGCGCTCACCTTC.

This clone was seen just once. The genes are TRBV6-5 and TRBJ1-1; the match to TRBD1 covers 7 bases. The V and J ends lost 7 bases and 5 bases, in that order; junction bases with no gene match: 13. The germline V gene has CDR1 MNHEY and CDR2 SVGAGI. The CDR3 has 15 residues. The CDR3 DNA sequence: TGTGCCAGCATTCCCCCTCAGGGGGGAAAAACTGAAGCTTTCTTT. Translated: CASIPPQGGKTEAFF.

The count of this clone is one. V gene TRBV29-1 combines with J gene TRBJ1-4; a possible D gene is TRBD1 (5 bases). CDR3 size: 13 residues. Germline values: CDR1 SQVTM, CDR2 ANQGSEA. V lost 0 bases and J lost 8, with 10 bases in between. This CDR3 is CSVEDRVGEKLFF. The CDR3 DNA reads as TGCAGCGTTGAAGACAGGGTGGGAGAAAAACTGTTTTTT.

This chain joins TRBV5-6 and TRBJ1-3, with 7 bases that match TRBD1. This CDR3 has 15 residues. The V and J ends lost 2 bases and 4 bases, in that order; junction bases with no gene match: 6. The germline V gene encodes CDR1 SGHDT and CDR2 YYEEEE. The CDR3, as DNA: TGTGCCAGCAGCTTTAATCTGGGACAGGGAAACACCATATATTTT. Its protein is CASSFNLGQGNTIYF.

The chain employs TRBV14 and TRBJ1-6; D is unresolved. Trimming removed 4 bases from V and 8 bases from J, with 9 bases in between. CDR1 SGHDN and CDR2 FVKESK come from the germline V gene. The CDR3 has 13 amino acids. Here the CDR3 DNA reads TGTGCCAGCAGCCGACTGAGGGATTCACCCCTCCACTTT. It is translated as CASSRLRDSPLHF. The complete variable domain, with remaining parts taken from reference TRBV14 and TRBJ1-6, reads EAGVTQFPSHSVIEKGQTVTLRCDPISGHDNLYWYRRVMGKEIKFLLHFVKESKQDESGMPNNRFLAERTGGTYSTLKVQPAELEDSGVYFCASSRLRDSPLHFGNGTRLTVT.

The chain couples TRBV30 to TRBJ2-3, with 7 bases fitting TRBD1. The CDR3 has 16 residues. From germline, CDR1 is GTSNPN and CDR2 SVGIG (reference sequence). With V trimmed by 1 base and J by 6 bases, 13 bases remained unmatched. CDR3 amino acids: CAWSAGTEPTQDTQYF. CDR3 sequence (DNA): TGTGCCTGGAGTGCCGGGACAGAGCCTACTCAGGATACGCAGTATTTT.

This chain connects TRBV24-1 to TRBJ2-2; TRBD1 matches at 9 bases. This CDR3 has 14 residues. Germline V gives CDR1 KGHDR, CDR2 SFDVKD. V was clipped by 4 bases and J by 7 bases; unmatched bases: 3. CDR3 nucleotide sequence: TGTGCCACCAGTGAACAGGGGGCAGGCGGGGAGCTGTTTTTT. This translates into CATSEQGAGGELFF.

The gene calls are TRBV7-9 and TRBJ2-7, with 9 bases identical to TRBD1. This CDR3 has 13 residues. Germline trimming cut 4 bases from V and 6 bases from J; bases unmatched to any gene: 4. The germline V gene encodes CDR1 SEHNR and CDR2 FQNEAQ (reference sequence). CDR3 protein: CASSSTGGSEQYF. The CDR3 DNA follows: TGTGCCAGCAGCTCAACAGGGGGCTCCGAGCAGTACTTC.

This clone was counted a single time. V and J are TRBV28 and TRBJ1-4, with D possibly TRBD1 on 6 matching bases. In germline, CDR1 is MDHEN, CDR2 SYDVKM. The ends were cut back, 5 bases at V and 7 bases at J, with 23 bases in the middle. This CDR3 contains 17 residues. The CDR3 loop reads CASSPLQNTGKGEKLFF. The CDR3 nucleotides read TGTGCCAGCAGTCCACTCCAGAATACAGGGAAGGGTGAAAAACTGTTTTTT.